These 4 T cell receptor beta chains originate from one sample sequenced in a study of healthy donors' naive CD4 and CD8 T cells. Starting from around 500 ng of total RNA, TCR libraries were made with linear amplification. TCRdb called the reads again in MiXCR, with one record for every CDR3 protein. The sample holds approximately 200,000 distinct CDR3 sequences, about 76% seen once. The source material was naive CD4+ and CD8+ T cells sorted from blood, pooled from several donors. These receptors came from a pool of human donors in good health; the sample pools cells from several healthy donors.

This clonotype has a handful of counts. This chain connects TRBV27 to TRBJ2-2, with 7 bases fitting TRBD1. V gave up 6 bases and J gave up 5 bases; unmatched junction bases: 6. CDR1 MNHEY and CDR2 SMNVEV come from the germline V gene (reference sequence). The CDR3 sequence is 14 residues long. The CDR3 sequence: CASSWGQHTGELFF. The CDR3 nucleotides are TGTGCCAGCAGCTGGGGACAGCATACCGGGGAGCTGTTTTTT.

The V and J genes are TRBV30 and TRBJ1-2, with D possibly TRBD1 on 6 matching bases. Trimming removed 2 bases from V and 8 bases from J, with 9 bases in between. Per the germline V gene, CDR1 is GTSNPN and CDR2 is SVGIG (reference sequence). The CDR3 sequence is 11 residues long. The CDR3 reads CAWSWDTGYTF. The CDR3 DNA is TGTGCCTGGAGTTGGGACACCGGCTACACCTTC.

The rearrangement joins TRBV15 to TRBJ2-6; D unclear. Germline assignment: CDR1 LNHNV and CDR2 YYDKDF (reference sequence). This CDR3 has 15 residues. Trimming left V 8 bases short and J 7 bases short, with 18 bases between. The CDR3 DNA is TGTGCCACCGCCCCGGAGTGGGATCAAGCCAACGTCCTGACTTTC. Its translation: CATAPEWDQANVLTF.

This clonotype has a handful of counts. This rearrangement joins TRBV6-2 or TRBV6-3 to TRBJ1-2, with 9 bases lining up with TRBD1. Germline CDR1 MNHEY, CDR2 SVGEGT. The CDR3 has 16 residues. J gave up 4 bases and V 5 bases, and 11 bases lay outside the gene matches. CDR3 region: CASSRDRVGSGYGYTF. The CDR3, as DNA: TGTGCCAGCAGTCGGGACAGGGTTGGTTCCGGCTATGGCTACACCTTC.